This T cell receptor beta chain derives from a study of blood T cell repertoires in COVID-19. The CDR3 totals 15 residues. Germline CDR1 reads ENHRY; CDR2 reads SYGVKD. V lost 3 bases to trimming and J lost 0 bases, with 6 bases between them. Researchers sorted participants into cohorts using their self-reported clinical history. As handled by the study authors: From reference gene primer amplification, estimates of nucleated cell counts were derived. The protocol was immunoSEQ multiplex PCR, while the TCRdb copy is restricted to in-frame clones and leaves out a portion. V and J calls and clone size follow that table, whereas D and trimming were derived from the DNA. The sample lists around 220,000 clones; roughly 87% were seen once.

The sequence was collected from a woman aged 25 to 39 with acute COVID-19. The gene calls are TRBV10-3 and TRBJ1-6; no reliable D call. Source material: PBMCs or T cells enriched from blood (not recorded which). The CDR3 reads CAISDPSSYNSPLHF. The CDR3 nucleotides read TGTGCCATCAGTGATCCCAGCTCCTATAATTCACCCCTCCACTTT.